Shown below are 14 T cell receptor beta chains from a single sample sequenced in a study of cytomegalovirus exposure and HLA in healthy donors. The PCR was carried out with 60 Vbeta primers and 13 Jbeta primers. The protocol was immunoSEQ multiplex PCR, while the TCRdb copy is restricted to in-frame clones and leaves out a portion. The data show more than 100,000 clones, more than 60% seen once. Sequencing was carried out using PBMCs. The receptors here all came from a man between 40 and 49 years old in good health and CMV-seropositive.

About this clone itself: In this CDR3 the conserved last residue, phenylalanine or tryptophan, is missing, so a read error is likely. The DNA is omitted, as the CDR3 cannot be located on it reliably, and the CDR3 follows TCRdb's listing. The chain is built from TRBV11-2 and TRBJ2-7; whether TRBD1, the table's D call, matches the DNA was not checked. Germline V gives CDR1 SGHAT, CDR2 FQNNGV. The CDR3 is 18 amino acids long, termini counted. The CDR3 is CASSPEERGRPQGAAPGI.

The genes are TRBV7-8 and TRBJ1-1; 7 positions match TRBD1. Trimming at V came to 5 bases and at J to 4 bases, leaving 7 bases not matched to a gene. Germline V gene lookup returns CDR1 SGHVS and CDR2 FQNEAQ. The length of the CDR3 is 14 residues. The CDR3 nucleotides are TGTGCCAGCAGCCCGACTCAGGGGGGCACTGAAGCTTTCTTT. Amino acid sequence: CASSPTQGGTEAFF.

The rearrangement joins TRBV5-1 to TRBJ1-1; possibly TRBD1 for D (5 bases). The germline gives CDR1 SGHRS, CDR2 YFSETQ. Trimming left V 0 bases short and J 4 bases short, with 7 bases between. CDR3 size: 13 residues. The CDR3 region has the DNA TGCGCCAGCAGCTTGGGGACACTCACTGAAGCTTTCTTT. Its protein is CASSLGTLTEAFF.

This clone appeared once. The V call is TRBV5-4, the J call TRBJ2-3, with D tentatively TRBD2 (6 bases). The V gene lost 4 bases and the J gene lost 4 bases, with 10 bases spanning the gap. CDR3 length: 13 amino acids. Germline V gene data show CDR1 as SGHNT and CDR2 as YYREEE (reference sequence). CDR3 bases: TGTGCCAGCAGCCGCCCTAGCGCAGATACGCAGTATTTT. This codes for CASSRPSADTQYF.

The CDR3 spells CASSPEQGVGTQHF. DNA for the CDR3: TGTGCCAGCTCACCTGAGCAGGGGGTAGGGACCCAGCATTTT. V gene TRBV18 combines with J gene TRBJ1-5; 7 bases map to TRBD1. The CDR3 contains 14 residues. Per the germline V gene, CDR1 is KGHSH and CDR2 is LQKENI. The trim removed 3 bases at V and 11 bases at J, leaving 10 bases unmatched.

The V call is TRBV14, the J call TRBJ2-2; tentatively, D is TRBD2 (6 bases). V gave up 4 bases and J gave up 15 bases, with 30 bases separating them. From germline, CDR1 is SGHDN and CDR2 FVKESK. The CDR3 is made up of 17 amino acids. CDR3: CASSPHTPGLDTGRMFF. CDR3 in DNA: TGTGCCAGCAGCCCCCACACGCCGGGACTCGACACCGGCCGGATGTTTTTT. The whole variable domain, remainder taken from reference TRBV14 and TRBJ2-2, is EAGVTQFPSHSVIEKGQTVTLRCDPISGHDNLYWYRRVMGKEIKFLLHFVKESKQDESGMPNNRFLAERTGGTYSTLKVQPAELEDSGVYFCASSPHTPGLDTGRMFFGEGSRLTVL.

This clone was detected only a few times. The chain carries TRBV2 and TRBJ2-2, with D hard to call. CDR1 and CDR2 from the germline V gene are SNHLY and FYNNEI. This CDR3 contains 13 residues. Trimming left V 7 bases short and J 0 bases short, with 6 bases between. The CDR3 is CASNQANTGELFF. The CDR3 DNA is TGTGCCAGCAACCAGGCGAACACCGGGGAGCTGTTTTTT.

This clone was observed a single time. V usage is TRBV5-1 and J usage is TRBJ2-5; no clear D gene. Germline CDR1 SGHRS, CDR2 YFSETQ. The CDR3 length is 14 residues. V was pared by 0 bases and J by 1 base, with 7 bases between. CDR3 region: CASSLGNGQETQYF. Here the CDR3 DNA reads TGCGCCAGCAGCTTGGGAAACGGCCAAGAGACCCAGTACTTC.

The gene calls are TRBV7-2 and TRBJ2-7, with 10 bases matching TRBD1. Germline-derived CDR1 and CDR2 are SGHTA and FQGNSA. With V trimmed by 3 bases and J by 1 base, 9 bases remained unmatched. CDR3 size: 17 residues. DNA for the CDR3: TGTGCCAGCAGCTTCCCCCGCCGGGGACAGGGGTCCTACGAGCAGTACTTC. Encoded protein: CASSFPRRGQGSYEQYF.

This rearrangement joins TRBV4-1 to TRBJ1-1; the D gene is possibly TRBD1 (6 bases). Germline V gene sequence: CDR1 MGHRA, CDR2 YSYEKL. V lost 0 bases and J 4 bases, leaving 9 bases between the germline ends. The CDR3 sequence is 14 residues long. The CDR3 DNA sequence: TGCGCCAGCAGCCAAGAGGGGGCAGGCACTGAAGCTTTCTTT. Translating gives CASSQEGAGTEAFF.

This sequence joins TRBV11-3 and TRBJ2-3; 11 bases fit TRBD2. V was clipped by 3 bases and J by 6 bases; unmatched bases: 2. This CDR3 comprises 14 residues. CDR1 is SGHNT and CDR2 is YENEEA in the germline V gene. The CDR3 is CASSFASGRDTQYF. The CDR3 region has the DNA TGTGCCAGCAGCTTTGCTAGCGGGAGGGATACGCAGTATTTT.

The chain recombines TRBV10-2 with TRBJ1-1, with TRBD1 matching over 8 bases. The CDR3 spans 13 residues. V shed 6 bases, J shed 5 bases, and the junction held 5 bases outside the gene matches. Germline lookup yields CDR1 WSHSY and CDR2 SAAADI. The CDR3 sequence is CASRTTGATEAFF. The CDR3 DNA reads as TGCGCCAGCAGGACGACAGGGGCAACTGAAGCTTTCTTT.

The sample holds one count of this clone. CDR3 amino acids: CASSPAGTSGYNEQFF. As DNA, the CDR3 is TGTGCCAGCAGCCCCGCCGGGACTAGCGGTTACAATGAGCAGTTCTTC. This rearrangement joins TRBV5-4 to TRBJ2-1; 11 nucleotides agree with TRBD2. CDR1 and CDR2 from the germline V gene are SGHNT and YYREEE (reference sequence). After removal of 4 bases from V and 4 bases from J, the junction contained 7 bases not matched to a gene. CDR3 size: 16 residues. The variable domain in full, completed from reference TRBV5-4 and TRBJ2-1, reads ETGVTQSPTHLIKTRGQQVTLRCSSQSGHNTVSWYQQALGQGPQFIFQYYREEENGRGNFPPRFSGLQFPNYSSELNVNALELDDSALYLCASSPAGTSGYNEQFFGPGTRLTVL.

The J gene is TRBJ2-2, the V gene TRBV7-9, with 14 bases that match TRBD2. Germline-derived CDR1 and CDR2 are SEHNR and FQNEAQ (reference sequence). V trimming: 4 bases; J trimming: 11 bases; junction bases outside the gene matches: 3. The CDR3 contains 14 residues. The CDR3, as DNA: TGTGCCAGCAGCTCCGGGACTAGCGGGGGAGAGCTGTTTTTT. Translating gives CASSSGTSGGELFF.